This T cell receptor beta chain was captured by sequencing in a study of cytomegalovirus exposure and HLA in healthy donors. The study ran its PCR with 60 Vbeta and 13 Jbeta primers. Profiling relied on immunoSEQ multiplex PCR, and the TCRdb table lists in-frame clones only, not all of them. This sample has about 200,000 clones; around four fifths occur once, and the top ten carry approximately 3.9%. General study points: There were some V segments, including TRBV6-2 and TRBV6-3, excluded as indistinguishable. With later analysis, a missense DCLRE1C variant became linked to TCR beta V- and J-gene trimming.

Trimming shortened V by 1 base and J by 1 base, and 9 bases separated the two germline ends. This CDR3 is built from 15 residues. From germline, CDR1 is LGHNA and CDR2 YNFKEQ. Donors sampled were nominally healthy, though unrecorded immune exposures were likely. This clone was observed a handful of times. Its antigen remains unidentified. The genes are TRBV4-2 and TRBJ2-3; D is unresolved. The clonotype was recovered from a male donor in good health and CMV-seronegative. What was sequenced was PBMCs. The DNA of the CDR3 is TGTGCCAGCAGCCAAGGAGAGCCCCGCACAGATACGCAGTATTTT. Its translation is CASSQGEPRTDTQYF.